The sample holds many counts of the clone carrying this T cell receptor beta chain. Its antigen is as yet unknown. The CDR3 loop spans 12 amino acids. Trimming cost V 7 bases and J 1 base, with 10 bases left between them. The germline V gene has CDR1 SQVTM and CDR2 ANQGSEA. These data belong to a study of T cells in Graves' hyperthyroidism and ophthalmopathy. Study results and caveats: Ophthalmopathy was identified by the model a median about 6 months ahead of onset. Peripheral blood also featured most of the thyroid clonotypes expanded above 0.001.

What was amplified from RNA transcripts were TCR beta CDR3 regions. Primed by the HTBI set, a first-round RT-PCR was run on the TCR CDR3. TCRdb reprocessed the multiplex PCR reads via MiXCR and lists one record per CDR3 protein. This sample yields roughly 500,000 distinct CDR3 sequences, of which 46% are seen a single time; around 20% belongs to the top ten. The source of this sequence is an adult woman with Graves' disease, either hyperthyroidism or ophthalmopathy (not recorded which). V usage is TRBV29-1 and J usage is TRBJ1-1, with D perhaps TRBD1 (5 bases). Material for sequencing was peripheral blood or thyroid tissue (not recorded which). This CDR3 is CSGGEANTEAFF. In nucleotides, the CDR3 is TGCAGCGGGGGGGAGGCGAACACTGAAGCTTTCTTT.